This T cell receptor (beta chain) was identified in a study of T cell changes during pregnancy in multiple sclerosis (dated by TCRdb to the late 2010s). Broadly, across the study: The study examined how the T cell repertoire changed over the course of pregnancy in women with multiple sclerosis.

Libraries were prepared through the immunoSEQ multiplex PCR assay. Sourced from immuneACCESS, this table was stored by TCRdb with only in-frame sequences that have V and J called. A share of the clones is absent; for the studies checked, an unresolved V gene accounts for under half, and the remainder has no known explanation. The sample table shows under 75,000 clones, and around nine tenths are seen once. The leading ten clones occupy less than 3.5% of the sample. CDR1 is given as SGHDT and CDR2 as YYEEEE, both from the germline V gene. From the cysteine through the phenylalanine, the CDR3 covers 13 amino acids. Just CDR3 DNA is preserved here, 39 bases in frame from base 1. V drops 2 bases and J drops 0 bases, leaving 5 bases in between. A word on this clone: Its antigen has not been determined. The sample holds no much larger clone one base away, and base qualities are not on file.

This sequence uses TRBV5-6 and TRBJ1-2; the D gene lacks a confident call. This TCR derives from a female donor in good health, enrolled as a control in a pregnancy study. The material sequenced was peripheral blood, taken in the third trimester of pregnancy. The CDR3 protein: CASSLEANYGYTF. The nucleotides are TGTGCCAGCAGCTTAGAGGCTAACTATGGCTACACCTTC.